These T cell receptor beta chains were read from a single sample in a study of Graves' ophthalmopathy and Graves' hyperthyroidism. TCRdb used MiXCR to reprocess the multiplex PCR reads, holding one entry per CDR3 protein. The profile shows 170,000 or so distinct CDR3 sequences, around two fifths of them singletons. What was sequenced was peripheral blood. Receptor source: a man younger than 40 with Graves' ophthalmopathy. The CDR3 runs from the conserved cysteine through the conserved F or W. The order of the fields is CDR3 DNA, CDR3 protein, clone size, V gene, J gene, D gene. D genes are given only for firm matches. Rows give clone size only sometimes, using once, few, many, or a class for an expanded clone.

CDR3 DNA: TGTGCCAGCATTGACAGGGGGCAGCAGTACTTC
CDR3 protein: CASIDRGQQYF
clone size: many
V gene: TRBV6-1
J gene: TRBJ2-7
D gene: TRBD1

CDR3 DNA: TGTGCCAGCAGTTACGGGACAGACCAAGAGACCCAGTACTTC
CDR3 protein: CASSYGTDQETQYF
clone size: many
V gene: TRBV6-5
J gene: TRBJ2-5
D gene: TRBD1

CDR3 DNA: TGTGCCAGCAGTCCCCTGCGGGAGGGTTTTCACGAGCAGTACTTC
CDR3 protein: CASSPLREGFHEQYF
clone size: NA
V gene: TRBV28
J gene: TRBJ2-7
D gene: TRBD2

CDR3 DNA: TGTGCCTGTACGGTAGGGGCGAGCACCTACGAGCAGTACTTC
CDR3 protein: CACTVGASTYEQYF
clone size: many
V gene: TRBV30
J gene: TRBJ2-7
D gene: NA

CDR3 DNA: TGCGCCAGCAGCCAAACTCCTACAGGGGGCCACTATGGCTACACCTTC
CDR3 protein: CASSQTPTGGHYGYTF
clone size: many
V gene: TRBV4-1
J gene: TRBJ1-2
D gene: TRBD1

CDR3 DNA: TGTGCCACCCTGACCGTCGTCAGCGGGAGGTCCGAATGGGTTTTGTACGAGCAGTACTTC
CDR3 protein: CATLTVVSGRSEWVLYEQYF
clone size: many
V gene: TRBV28
J gene: TRBJ2-7
D gene: TRBD2

CDR3 DNA: TGTGCCAGCAGTCGCCCGGACAGGGAAGAGACCCAGTACTTC
CDR3 protein: CASSRPDREETQYF
clone size: many
V gene: TRBV6-2/TRBV6-3
J gene: TRBJ2-5
D gene: TRBD1

CDR3 DNA: TGTGCCAGCAGCACTCAGACAGGGCAGGACACTGAAGCTTTCTTT
CDR3 protein: CASSTQTGQDTEAFF
clone size: NA
V gene: TRBV7-2
J gene: TRBJ1-1
D gene: TRBD1

CDR3 DNA: TGTGCCAGCAGCCCCGGGACGGACGGAAACACCATATATTTT
CDR3 protein: CASSPGTDGNTIYF
clone size: many
V gene: TRBV13
J gene: TRBJ1-3
D gene: NA

CDR3 DNA: TGTGCCAGCAGCTGGGACGCGGGGCCGGACACCGGGGAGCTGTTTTTT
CDR3 protein: CASSWDAGPDTGELFF
clone size: many
V gene: TRBV4-2
J gene: TRBJ2-2
D gene: NA

CDR3 DNA: TGTGCCAGCAGTTACTCTCGAACGGGTGAAGCTTTCTTT
CDR3 protein: CASSYSRTGEAFF
clone size: few
V gene: TRBV6-5
J gene: TRBJ1-1
D gene: NA

CDR3 DNA: TGTGCCAGCAGTTTAAATGGGGGCTGGGACACCGGGGAGCTGTTTTTT
CDR3 protein: CASSLNGGWDTGELFF
clone size: many
V gene: TRBV28
J gene: TRBJ2-2
D gene: NA

CDR3 DNA: TGTGCCAGCACACTGGAGGTAGCGGCCGTCTACGAGCAGTACTTC
CDR3 protein: CASTLEVAAVYEQYF
clone size: few
V gene: TRBV12-3/TRBV12-4
J gene: TRBJ2-7
D gene: NA

CDR3 DNA: TGTGCCAGCTCCATTGCACCACTTGGATATGGCTACACCTTC
CDR3 protein: CASSIAPLGYGYTF
clone size: medium-sized
V gene: TRBV6-5
J gene: TRBJ1-2
D gene: NA

CDR3 DNA: TGTGCCAGCAGTTTCGATAGCGAGACAGAGACCCAGTACTTC
CDR3 protein: CASSFDSETETQYF
clone size: many
V gene: TRBV6-2/TRBV6-3
J gene: TRBJ2-5
D gene: NA

CDR3 DNA: TGTGCCAGCAGTTACGGGGGCGTTTTGAACACTGAAGCTTTCTTT
CDR3 protein: CASSYGGVLNTEAFF
clone size: many
V gene: TRBV6-5
J gene: TRBJ1-1
D gene: NA

CDR3 DNA: TGCGCCAGCAGCTTTCCTCAGGGAGGGAACAGTGAAGCTTTCTTT
CDR3 protein: CASSFPQGGNSEAFF
clone size: many
V gene: TRBV5-1
J gene: TRBJ1-1
D gene: NA

CDR3 DNA: TGTGCCAGCAGTCCCGGGATCCAAGAGACCCAGTACTTC
CDR3 protein: CASSPGIQETQYF
clone size: many
V gene: TRBV28
J gene: TRBJ2-5
D gene: NA